Listed below are T cell receptor beta chains from one sample, sequenced in a study of identical twins. Each CDR3 protein gets one entry after TCRdb re-called the 5' RACE reads with MiXCR. The sample records some 730,000 distinct CDR3 sequences, 15% to 20% being singletons. In addition, the sample was reused for a study of T cells expressing NK-cell markers.

The specimen sequenced was PBMCs. All receptors derive from a woman aged 18-29 years in good health. The CDR3 runs from the conserved cysteine through the conserved F or W. A D gene is named only where the DNA matches it firmly. Only some rows state a clone size, as once, few, many or a class for expanded clones.

>NA|TRBJ1-2|15|TRBV6-1|NA
TGTGCCATTATGGACCGTTCCTTTGGGGACTATGGCTACACCTTC
CAIMDRSFGDYGYTF
>TRBD2|TRBJ2-2|17|TRBV12-3/TRBV12-4|few
TGTGCCAGCAGTCCTTCTTCTGGGCGGGGGGACACCGGGGAGCTGTTTTTT
CASSPSSGRGDTGELFF
>NA|TRBJ2-6|16|TRBV6-1|many
TGTGCCAGCAGAATAGGGTACTCAACTGGGGCCAACGTCCTGACTTTC
CASRIGYSTGANVLTF
>NA|TRBJ2-3|15|TRBV6-1|NA
TGTGCCAGCAGTGAAAGACTAGTTCGTTTGGATACGCAGTATTTT
CASSERLVRLDTQYF
>TRBD1|TRBJ1-2|17|TRBV6-5|NA
TGTGCCAGCAGTTACCGGGGGACAGCGGGCGTTGGCTATGGCTACACCTTC
CASSYRGTAGVGYGYTF
>TRBD2|TRBJ2-1|16|TRBV9|NA
TGTGCCAGCAGCGTAGGGGGACTAGGATCTTCCTATGAGCAGTTCTTC
CASSVGGLGSSYEQFF
>TRBD1|TRBJ1-2|15|TRBV6-5|few
TGTGCCAGCAGTTCCGGGACAGCGGGTGGACGTGGCTACACCTTC
CASSSGTAGGRGYTF
>NA|TRBJ2-3|13|TRBV18|many
TGTGCCAGCAGCCCCCCCGGCACAGATACGCAGTATTTT
CASSPPGTDTQYF
>NA|TRBJ1-1|13|TRBV6-5|many
TGTGCCAGCAGATACAGGGAGAACACTGAAGCTTTCTTT
CASRYRENTEAFF
>TRBD1|TRBJ1-5|14|TRBV5-8|NA
TGTGCCACCAACAGGGGGGACAGCAATCAGCCCCAGCATTTT
CATNRGDSNQPQHF
>TRBD1|TRBJ2-2|16|TRBV7-9|NA
TGTGCCAGCAGCAGAGACAGGGCTCACAAAACCGGGGAGCTGTTTTTT
CASSRDRAHKTGELFF
>NA|TRBJ1-5|12|TRBV29-1|NA
TGCAGCGTTGGAAACCTCAATCAGCCCCAGCATTTT
CSVGNLNQPQHF
>TRBD2|TRBJ2-3|17|TRBV15|few
TGTGCCACCAGCAGTGCTAGACTAGCGGGGATCACAGATACGCAGTATTTT
CATSSARLAGITDTQYF
>TRBD2|TRBJ2-1|16|TRBV29-1|few
TGCAGCGTCTCCGGACTAGCGGGGGTGTCCTACAATGAGCAGTTCTTC
CSVSGLAGVSYNEQFF
>NA|TRBJ1-2|15|TRBV12-3/TRBV12-4|NA
TGTGCCAGCACTTTAGGGTCGGGGGGCGTATACGGCTACACCTTC
CASTLGSGGVYGYTF
>TRBD2|TRBJ2-1|15|TRBV7-3|NA
TGTGCCAGCAGCTTATACCCTAGCGGGGGGTATGAGCAGTTCTTC
CASSLYPSGGYEQFF
>NA|TRBJ2-3|12|TRBV15|few
TGTGCCACCAGCAGAGATCAGGGTACGCAGTATTTT
CATSRDQGTQYF
>TRBD2|TRBJ2-5|15|TRBV7-6|NA
TGTGCCAGCAGCGCTACTAGCGGGAGTGGGGAGACCCAGTACTTC
CASSATSGSGETQYF
>NA|TRBJ2-3|15|TRBV19|NA
TGTGCCAGTAAGGCTAGCGAGTTCGCCACAGATACGCAGTATTTT
CASKASEFATDTQYF
>TRBD2|TRBJ2-1|15|TRBV10-3|few
TGTGCCACCTCTCCCCGGCGGGAGGACTACAATGAGCAGTTCTTC
CATSPRREDYNEQFF
>TRBD1|TRBJ2-4|14|TRBV3-1|few
TGTGCCAGCAGCCAGAGGGGGCGGCCAAACATTCAGTACTTC
CASSQRGRPNIQYF
>NA|TRBJ2-5|14|TRBV20-1|few
TGCAGTGCTAGCCCGGGACGGTTTGGTGAGACCCAGTACTTC
CSASPGRFGETQYF
>NA|TRBJ2-3|12|TRBV6-5|NA
TGTGCCAGCAGCCGCACTAGCGATACGCAGTATTTT
CASSRTSDTQYF
>NA|TRBJ2-5|15|TRBV5-5|NA
TGTGCCAGCAGCCCGGGGGTCAGCGATTTTGAGACCCAGTACTTC
CASSPGVSDFETQYF
>NA|TRBJ1-1|11|TRBV24-1|NA
TGTGCCACCAAGAGTACCACTGAAGCTTTCTTT
CATKSTTEAFF
>TRBD2|TRBJ2-7|15|TRBV6-2/TRBV6-3|few
TGTGCCAGCAGTTCGACTAGCGGGAGTCGGCACGAGCAGTACTTC
CASSSTSGSRHEQYF